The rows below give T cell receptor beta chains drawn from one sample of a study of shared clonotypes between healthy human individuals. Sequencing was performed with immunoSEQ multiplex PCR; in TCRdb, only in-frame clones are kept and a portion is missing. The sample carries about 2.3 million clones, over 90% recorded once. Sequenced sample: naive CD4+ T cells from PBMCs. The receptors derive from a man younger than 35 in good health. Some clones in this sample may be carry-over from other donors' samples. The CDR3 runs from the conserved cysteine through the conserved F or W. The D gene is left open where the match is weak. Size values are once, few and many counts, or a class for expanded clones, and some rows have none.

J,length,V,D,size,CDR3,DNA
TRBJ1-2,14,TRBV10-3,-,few,CAISEGVGTYGYTF,TGTGCCATCAGTGAAGGGGTAGGGACATATGGCTACACCTTC
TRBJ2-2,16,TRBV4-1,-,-,CASSQVGLSNTGELFF,TGCGCCAGCAGCCAAGTAGGGCTTTCGAACACCGGGGAGCTGTTTTTT
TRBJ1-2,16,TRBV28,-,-,CASSRRGWAPPYGYTF,TGTGCCAGCAGCCGCAGGGGATGGGCTCCACCTTATGGCTACACCTTC
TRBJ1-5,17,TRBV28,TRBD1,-,CASSLLGDRGANQPQHF,TGTGCCAGCAGTTTATTGGGGGACAGGGGTGCCAATCAGCCCCAGCATTTT
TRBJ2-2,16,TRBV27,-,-,CASSLRTAASVGELFF,TGTGCCAGCAGTCTTCGAACGGCGGCTAGTGTCGGGGAGCTGTTTTTT
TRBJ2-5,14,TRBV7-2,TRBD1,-,CASSPPGQKETQYF,TGTGCCAGCAGCCCGCCGGGACAGAAAGAGACCCAGTACTTC
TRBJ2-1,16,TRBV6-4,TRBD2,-,CASSRRLLAGNNEQFF,TGTGCCAGCAGCCGTCGATTACTAGCGGGAAACAATGAGCAGTTCTTC
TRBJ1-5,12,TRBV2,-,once,CASTDSNQPQHF,TGTGCCAGCACGGATAGCAATCAGCCCCAGCATTTT
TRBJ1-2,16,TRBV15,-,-,CATSRDLGQTNYGYTF,TGTGCCACCAGCAGAGACCTCGGACAGACTAACTATGGCTACACCTTC
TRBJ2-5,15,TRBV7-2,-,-,CASSLARMAQETQYF,TGTGCCAGCAGCTTAGCTCGAATGGCCCAAGAGACCCAGTACTTC